This TCR beta chain was sequenced in a study of blood T cell repertoires in COVID-19. Study background: Whether acute or convalescent, the COVID-19 samples came from the United States, Italy and Spain.

Libraries were prepared by immunoSEQ multiplex PCR; TCRdb keeps only in-frame clonotypes and omits some of them. The sample yields some 150,000 clones, around 86% seen once. The V gene's germline CDR1 is SEHNR and CDR2 FQNEAQ (reference sequence). CDR3 length equals 12 residues. Trimming cost V 1 base and J 9 bases, with 7 bases left between them. The sequencing sample was made of peripheral blood. This clonotype was sampled from a man aged 70 or older with acute or convalescent COVID-19. The chain uses TRBV7-9 and TRBJ1-5; D not resolved. The DNA of the CDR3 is TGTGCCAGCAGCTTAGAGGAGCGGCCCCAGCATTTT. Its translation: CASSLEERPQHF.